This T cell receptor beta chain was sequenced for a study of blood T cells in healthy people across ages. As for the study in general: About one barcoded beta molecule per two T cells came from capture by template switching. Findings and caveats of the study: The unknown donor CMV status may have confounded expanded clonotype changes. From one million sequenced T cells, diversity estimates were lower bounds.

With regard to this clonotype: Its specificity is not known.

The authors drew around 11 milliliters of peripheral blood from each donor. A second PCR, run for roughly 7 to 11 cycles, used a sample-barcoded 5' primer plus a J-beta primer mix. TCRdb analysed the 5' RACE reads with MiXCR anew, one entry per CDR3 protein. The sample includes hundreds of thousands of distinct CDR3 sequences, 35% to 40% of them seen just once. Trimming cost V 0 bases and J 4 bases, with 10 bases left between them. Germline V gene lookup returns CDR1 SGHNT and CDR2 YYREEE (reference sequence). The CDR3 is made up of 14 amino acids. The specimen sequenced was blood. The chain employs TRBV5-4 and TRBJ1-1, with D hard to call. The origin of this receptor is a young man in good health. The CDR3, as DNA: TGTGCCAGCAGCTTGGATTTGGAGAGCACTGAAGCTTTCTTT. Translating it yields CASSLDLESTEAFF.